The 15 T cell receptor beta chains reported below all come from one sample, sequenced in a study of human T cells and chemical hapten exposure. TCRdb analysed the RACE reads with MiXCR anew, one entry per CDR3 protein. The sample yields tens of thousands of distinct CDR3 sequences, 11% seen once. Time point noted: patch test 2, 6 weeks after DPC sensitization. Specified treatment: therapeutic diphenylcyclopropenone sensitization with weekly scalp DPC. This specimen was whole blood, taken in connection with sensitization to the hapten diphenylcyclopropenone (DPC). These receptors came from a man between 35 and 55 years old with alopecia areata. Some clones in this sample may be carry-over from other donors' samples.

The rearrangement uses TRBV10-3 and TRBJ2-3; 11 bases align to TRBD2. The CDR3 sequence is 19 residues long. The V and J ends lost 6 bases and 0 bases, in that order; junction bases with no gene match: 14. Germline V gene data show CDR1 as ENHRY and CDR2 as SYGVKD. The CDR3 is CAIRELPGLAAKSTDTQYF. The CDR3 DNA reads as TGTGCCATCAGGGAACTACCGGGACTAGCGGCGAAGAGCACAGATACGCAGTATTTT.

This clonotype was detected many times. V and J are TRBV7-2 and TRBJ1-5, with TRBD1 identical over 9 bases. This CDR3 has 15 residues. The germline gives CDR1 SGHTA, CDR2 FQGNSA. The V gene end was trimmed by 5 bases and the J gene end by 4 bases; junction bases not matched to a gene: 6. The CDR3 loop is CASSTQGAWNQPQHF. Here the CDR3 DNA reads TGTGCCAGCAGCACACAGGGGGCGTGGAATCAGCCCCAGCATTTT.

This clonotype was counted many times. The chain joins TRBV19 to TRBJ2-5, with 7 positions matching TRBD2. CDR3 length: 16 residues. In germline, CDR1 is LNHDA, CDR2 SQIVND (reference sequence). V lost 6 bases, J lost 0 bases, and 10 bases stayed unmatched. The CDR3, as DNA: TGTGCCAGTAGCTTCAAAGTAGCGGGTTACCAAGAGACCCAGTACTTC. Residues: CASSFKVAGYQETQYF.

This clonotype was seen a handful of times. The chain carries TRBV20-1 and TRBJ1-6; D is perhaps TRBD1 (5 bases). Germline CDR1 reads DFQATT; CDR2 reads SNEGSKA (reference sequence). CDR3 length equals 13 residues. V shed 3 bases and J shed 5 bases, with 8 bases lying between them. This CDR3 is CSARMGDNSPLHF. The DNA of the CDR3 is TGCAGTGCTAGGATGGGGGATAATTCACCCCTCCACTTT.

The chain is built from TRBV7-2 and TRBJ2-1, with D perhaps matching TRBD1 or TRBD2 (5 bases each). The CDR3 contains 15 residues. V was cut by 1 base and J by 0 bases, with 7 bases left in between. Per germline, CDR1 SGHTA and CDR2 FQGNSA. The CDR3 bases are TGTGCCAGCAGCTTAGGGGACGGCTCCTACAATGAGCAGTTCTTC. Translating it yields CASSLGDGSYNEQFF.

The chain couples TRBV4-1 to TRBJ2-3; the D is unclear. V shed 4 bases and J shed 1 base, with 9 bases lying between them. Germline V gives CDR1 MGHRA, CDR2 YSYEKL. The CDR3 has 14 residues. The CDR3 loop is CASSRVLGTDTQYF. CDR3 DNA sequence: TGCGCCAGCAGCCGAGTACTCGGCACAGATACGCAGTATTTT.

V and J are TRBV6-5 and TRBJ2-2; TRBD2 matches at 14 bases. The trim removed 6 bases at V and 5 bases at J, leaving 5 bases unmatched. Germline V lookup: CDR1 MNHEY, CDR2 SVGAGI. The length of the CDR3 is 16 residues. The CDR3: CASRPGTSGRTGELFF. CDR3 DNA: TGTGCCAGCAGACCAGGGACTAGCGGGAGAACCGGGGAGCTGTTTTTT.

The V and J genes are TRBV20-1 and TRBJ2-1, with 10 bases that match TRBD1. The germline gives CDR1 DFQATT, CDR2 SNEGSKA (reference sequence). The CDR3 length is 15 residues. Trimming removed 1 base from V and 9 bases from J; junction bases left unmatched: 9. The CDR3 DNA follows: TGCAGTGCTAGAGCCCCGGGACAGGGGCGGCGTGAGCAGTTCTTC. This encodes CSARAPGQGRREQFF.

This clonotype has ten or more counts. The chain is built from TRBV6-2 or TRBV6-3 and TRBJ1-1; D remains unclear. The length of the CDR3 is 12 residues. V gave up 2 bases and J gave up 5 bases, with 6 bases separating them. The V gene's germline CDR1 is MNHEY and CDR2 SVGEGT. Here the CDR3 reads CASSYPLTEAFF. The DNA of the CDR3 is TGTGCCAGCAGTTACCCACTGACTGAAGCTTTCTTT.

This clonotype came up many times. This chain joins TRBV20-1 and TRBJ2-5, with TRBD1 matching 8 bases. Germline loops: CDR1 DFQATT, CDR2 SNEGSKA (reference sequence). Trimming cost V 2 bases and J 5 bases; bases outside gene matches: 1. This CDR3 has 12 amino acids. CDR3 bases: TGCAGTGCTAGACAGGGGGCGGAGACCCAGTACTTC. This gives the protein CSARQGAETQYF.

This clonotype was counted a few times. This rearrangement joins TRBV10-3 to TRBJ2-1; 11 nucleotides match TRBD1. This CDR3 is 14 amino acids long. CDR1 and CDR2 (germline): ENHRY, SYGVKD. V dropped 7 bases and J dropped 8; count of bases not matched to a gene: 7. CDR3 sequence (DNA): TGTGCCATCATGAAGGACAGGGGGCTCTATGAGCAGTTCTTC. This translates into CAIMKDRGLYEQFF.

This clonotype was detected a few times. J is TRBJ1-6 and V is TRBV12-3 or TRBV12-4, with unresolved D. V shed 2 bases and J shed 5 bases, with 13 bases lying between them. The CDR3 has 16 residues. CDR3 region: CASSLFGQSDNSPLHF. The CDR3, as DNA: TGTGCCAGCAGTTTATTCGGGCAGTCGGATAATTCACCCCTCCACTTT.

This clonotype was recorded a few times. V and J are TRBV30 and TRBJ1-1; D call uncertain. The CDR3 consists of 13 residues. Germline CDR1 GTSNPN, CDR2 SVGIG (reference sequence). Trimming took off 5 bases at V and 0 bases at J, with 10 bases between the two ends. CDR3 bases: TGTGCCTGGCTGGGAGGGATGAACACTGAAGCTTTCTTT. Translating gives CAWLGGMNTEAFF.

V gene TRBV5-1 combines with J gene TRBJ1-5; no clear D. Per germline, CDR1 SGHRS and CDR2 YFSETQ. The V end lost 4 bases, the J end lost 0 bases, and 11 bases lay between the germline ends. The CDR3 spans 15 residues. This CDR3 is CASSPGSNSNQPQHF. CDR3 coding DNA: TGCGCCAGCAGCCCCGGATCAAATAGCAATCAGCCCCAGCATTTT.

The chain joins TRBV30 to TRBJ1-3; D uncertain. The V and J ends lost 0 bases and 1 base respectively, with 7 bases between them. The CDR3 contains 14 residues. The germline V gene has CDR1 GTSNPN and CDR2 SVGIG (reference sequence). CDR3: CAWSVLGSGNTIYF. The DNA of the CDR3 is TGTGCCTGGAGTGTATTGGGATCTGGAAACACCATATATTTT. Supplemented by reference TRBV30 and TRBJ1-3, the full variable domain reads SQTIHQWPATLVQPVGSPLSLECTVEGTSNPNLYWYRQAAGRGLQLLFYSVGIGQISSEVPQNLSASRPQDRQFILSSKKLLLSDSGFYLCAWSVLGSGNTIYFGEGSWLTVV.